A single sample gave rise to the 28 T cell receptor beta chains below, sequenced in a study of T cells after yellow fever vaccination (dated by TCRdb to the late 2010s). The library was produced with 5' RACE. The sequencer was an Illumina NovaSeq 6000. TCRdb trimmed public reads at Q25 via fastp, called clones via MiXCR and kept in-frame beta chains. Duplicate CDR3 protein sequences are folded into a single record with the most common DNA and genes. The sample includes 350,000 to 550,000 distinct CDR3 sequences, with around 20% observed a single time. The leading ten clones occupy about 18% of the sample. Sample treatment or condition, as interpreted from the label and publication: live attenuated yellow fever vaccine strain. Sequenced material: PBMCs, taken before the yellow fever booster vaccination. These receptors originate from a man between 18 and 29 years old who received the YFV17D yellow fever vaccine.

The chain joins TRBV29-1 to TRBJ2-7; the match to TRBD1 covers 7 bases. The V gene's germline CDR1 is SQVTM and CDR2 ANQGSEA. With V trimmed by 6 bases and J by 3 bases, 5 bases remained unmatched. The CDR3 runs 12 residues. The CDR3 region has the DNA TGCAGCGTCATGACAGGGTACTACGAGCAGTACTTC. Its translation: CSVMTGYYEQYF.

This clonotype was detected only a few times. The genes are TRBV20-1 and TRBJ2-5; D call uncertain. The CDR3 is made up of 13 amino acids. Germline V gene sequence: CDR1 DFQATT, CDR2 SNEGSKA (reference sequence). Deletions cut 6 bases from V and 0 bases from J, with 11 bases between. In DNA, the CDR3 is TGCAGTGCCCCGGGCACGTACCAAGAGACCCAGTACTTC. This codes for CSAPGTYQETQYF.

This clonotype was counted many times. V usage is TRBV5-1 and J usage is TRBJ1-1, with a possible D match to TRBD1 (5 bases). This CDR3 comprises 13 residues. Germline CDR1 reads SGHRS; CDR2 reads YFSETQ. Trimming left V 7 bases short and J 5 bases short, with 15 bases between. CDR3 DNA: TGCGCCAGCCGGGACCCTGGAGGGACTGAAGCTTTCTTT. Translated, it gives CASRDPGGTEAFF.

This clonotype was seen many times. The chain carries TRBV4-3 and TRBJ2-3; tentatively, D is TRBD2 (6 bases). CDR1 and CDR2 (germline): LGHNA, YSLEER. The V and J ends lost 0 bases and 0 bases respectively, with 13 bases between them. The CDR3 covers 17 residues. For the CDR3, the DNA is TGCGCCAGCAGCCAAGATATAGGGACTTCAAGCACAGATACGCAGTATTTT. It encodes CASSQDIGTSSTDTQYF.

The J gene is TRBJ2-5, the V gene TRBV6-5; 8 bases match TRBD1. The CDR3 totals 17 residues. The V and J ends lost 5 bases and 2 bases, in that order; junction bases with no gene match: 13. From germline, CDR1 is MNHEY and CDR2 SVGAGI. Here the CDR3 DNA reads TGTGCCAGCAGTCCATATCAGGACAGGGCGCCTCAAGAGACCCAGTACTTC. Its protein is CASSPYQDRAPQETQYF.

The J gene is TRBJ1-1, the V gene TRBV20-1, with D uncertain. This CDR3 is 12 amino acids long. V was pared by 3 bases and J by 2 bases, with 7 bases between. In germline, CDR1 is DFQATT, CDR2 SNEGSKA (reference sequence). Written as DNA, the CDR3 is TGCAGTGCTAGTCCCCCTAACACTGAAGCTTTCTTT. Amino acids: CSASPPNTEAFF.

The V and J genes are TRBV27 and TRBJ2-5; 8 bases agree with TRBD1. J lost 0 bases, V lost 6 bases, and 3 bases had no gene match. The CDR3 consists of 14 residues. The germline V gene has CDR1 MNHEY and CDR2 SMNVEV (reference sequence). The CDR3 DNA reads TGTGCCAGCAGCCTGACAGGGGACCAAGAGACCCAGTACTTC. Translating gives CASSLTGDQETQYF.

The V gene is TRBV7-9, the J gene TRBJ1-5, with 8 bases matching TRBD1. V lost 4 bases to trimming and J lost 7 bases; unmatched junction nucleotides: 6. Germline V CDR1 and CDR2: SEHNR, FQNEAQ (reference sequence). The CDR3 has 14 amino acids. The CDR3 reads CASSSSTGVQPQHF. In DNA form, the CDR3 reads TGTGCCAGCAGCTCCTCGACAGGGGTGCAGCCCCAGCATTTT.

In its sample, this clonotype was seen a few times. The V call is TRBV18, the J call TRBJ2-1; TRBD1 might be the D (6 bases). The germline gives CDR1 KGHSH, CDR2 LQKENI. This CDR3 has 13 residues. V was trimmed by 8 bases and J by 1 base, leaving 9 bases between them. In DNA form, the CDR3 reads TGTGCCAGCGGAGGACAGTCCTACAATGAGCAGTTCTTC. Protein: CASGGQSYNEQFF.

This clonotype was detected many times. The CDR3 DNA is TGTGCCAGCAGTTTTTCGTCCAGGGGTCCCTACGAGCAGTACTTC. Its protein is CASSFSSRGPYEQYF. The chain combines TRBV12-3 or TRBV12-4 with TRBJ2-7, with a tentative D call TRBD1 (6 bases). The CDR3 has 15 residues. V dropped 3 bases and J dropped 2 bases, with 14 bases sitting between them.

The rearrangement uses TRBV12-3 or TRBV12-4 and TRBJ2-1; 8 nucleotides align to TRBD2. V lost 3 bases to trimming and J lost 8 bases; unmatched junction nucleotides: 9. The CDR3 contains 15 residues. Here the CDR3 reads CASSFSGGARYEQFF. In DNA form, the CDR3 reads TGTGCCAGCAGTTTTTCGGGGGGGGCGAGATATGAGCAGTTCTTC.

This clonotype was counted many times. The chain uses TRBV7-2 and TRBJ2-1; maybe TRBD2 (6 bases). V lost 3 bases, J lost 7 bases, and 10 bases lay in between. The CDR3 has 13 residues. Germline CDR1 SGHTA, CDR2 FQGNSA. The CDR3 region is CASSLASGNEQFF. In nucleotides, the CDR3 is TGTGCCAGCAGCTTGGCGAGCGGGAATGAGCAGTTCTTC.

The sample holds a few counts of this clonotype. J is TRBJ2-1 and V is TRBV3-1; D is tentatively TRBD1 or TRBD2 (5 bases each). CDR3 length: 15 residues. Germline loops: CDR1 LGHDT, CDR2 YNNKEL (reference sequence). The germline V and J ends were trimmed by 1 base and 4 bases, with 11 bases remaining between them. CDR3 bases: TGTGCCAGCAGCCAAGTCGGGACGGAATACAATGAGCAGTTCTTC. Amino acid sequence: CASSQVGTEYNEQFF.

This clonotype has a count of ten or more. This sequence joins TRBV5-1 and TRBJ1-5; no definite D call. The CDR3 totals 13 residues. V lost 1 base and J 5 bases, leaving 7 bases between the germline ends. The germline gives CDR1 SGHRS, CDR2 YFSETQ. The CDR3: CASSLLGDQPQHF. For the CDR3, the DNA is TGCGCCAGCAGCTTGCTCGGGGATCAGCCCCAGCATTTT.

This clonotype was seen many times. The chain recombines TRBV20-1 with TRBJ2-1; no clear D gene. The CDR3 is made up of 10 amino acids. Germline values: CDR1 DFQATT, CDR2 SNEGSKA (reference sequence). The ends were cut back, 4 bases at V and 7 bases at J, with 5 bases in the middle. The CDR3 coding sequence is TGCAGTGCTATGGGGAATGAGCAGTTCTTC. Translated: CSAMGNEQFF.

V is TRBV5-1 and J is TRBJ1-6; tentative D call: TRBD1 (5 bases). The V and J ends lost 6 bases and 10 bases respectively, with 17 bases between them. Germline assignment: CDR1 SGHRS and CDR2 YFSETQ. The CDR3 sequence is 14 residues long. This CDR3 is CASTPGGGQSPLHF. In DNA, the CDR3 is TGCGCCAGCACCCCGGGCGGGGGTCAGTCACCCCTCCACTTT.

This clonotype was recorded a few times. CDR3 loop: CASSLGGHGTDTQYF. The CDR3 region has the DNA TGCGCCAGCAGCTTGGGAGGACACGGGACTGATACGCAGTATTTT. The chain recombines TRBV5-1 with TRBJ2-3; tentatively, D is TRBD2 (6 bases). Germline-derived CDR1 and CDR2 are SGHRS and YFSETQ. The CDR3 spans 15 residues. V shed 0 bases and J shed 6 bases, with 14 bases lying between them.

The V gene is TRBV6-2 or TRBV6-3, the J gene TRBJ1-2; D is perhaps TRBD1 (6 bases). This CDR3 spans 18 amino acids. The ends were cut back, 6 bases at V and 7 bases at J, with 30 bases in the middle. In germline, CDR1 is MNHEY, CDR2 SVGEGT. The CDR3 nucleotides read TGTGCCAGCAGCTATTCCCTCCGGGACACCTTGCTTGCGGCTGGCTACACCTTC. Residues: CASSYSLRDTLLAAGYTF.

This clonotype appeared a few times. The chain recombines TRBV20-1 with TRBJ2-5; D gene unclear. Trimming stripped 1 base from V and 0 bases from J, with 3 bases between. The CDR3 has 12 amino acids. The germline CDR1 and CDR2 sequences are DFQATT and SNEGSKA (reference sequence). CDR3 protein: CSARANQETQYF. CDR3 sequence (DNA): TGCAGTGCTAGAGCCAACCAAGAGACCCAGTACTTC.

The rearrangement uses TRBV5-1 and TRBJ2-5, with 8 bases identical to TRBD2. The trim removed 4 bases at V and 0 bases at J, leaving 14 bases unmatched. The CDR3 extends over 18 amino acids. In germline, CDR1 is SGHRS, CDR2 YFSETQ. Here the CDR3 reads CASSPGGVAGLYQETQYF. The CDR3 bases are TGCGCCAGCAGCCCTGGCGGGGTAGCGGGGCTGTACCAAGAGACCCAGTACTTC.

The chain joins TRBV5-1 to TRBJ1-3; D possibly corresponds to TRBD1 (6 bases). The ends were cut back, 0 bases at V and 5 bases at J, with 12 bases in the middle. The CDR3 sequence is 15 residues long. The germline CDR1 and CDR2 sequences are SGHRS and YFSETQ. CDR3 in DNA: TGCGCCAGCAGCTTGGACGGACAGTTGAGAAACACCATATATTTT. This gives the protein CASSLDGQLRNTIYF.

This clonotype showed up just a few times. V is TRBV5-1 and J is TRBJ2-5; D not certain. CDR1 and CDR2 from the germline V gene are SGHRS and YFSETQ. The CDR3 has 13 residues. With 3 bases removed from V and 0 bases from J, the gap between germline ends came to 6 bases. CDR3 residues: CASSWQNQETQYF. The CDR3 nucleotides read TGCGCCAGCAGCTGGCAGAACCAAGAGACCCAGTACTTC.

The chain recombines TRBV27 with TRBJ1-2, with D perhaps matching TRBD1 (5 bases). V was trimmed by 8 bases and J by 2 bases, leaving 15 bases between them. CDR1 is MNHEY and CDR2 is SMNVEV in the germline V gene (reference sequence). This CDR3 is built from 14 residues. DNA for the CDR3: TGTGCCAGCGGTATAATTGGGGACAACTATGGCTACACCTTC. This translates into CASGIIGDNYGYTF.

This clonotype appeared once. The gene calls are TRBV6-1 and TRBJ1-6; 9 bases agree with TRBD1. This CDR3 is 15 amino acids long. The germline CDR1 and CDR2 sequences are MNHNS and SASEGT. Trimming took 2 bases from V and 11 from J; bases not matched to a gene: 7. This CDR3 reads CASSELGQGRTPLHF. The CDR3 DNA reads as TGTGCCAGCAGTGAACTAGGACAGGGGCGGACACCCCTCCACTTT.

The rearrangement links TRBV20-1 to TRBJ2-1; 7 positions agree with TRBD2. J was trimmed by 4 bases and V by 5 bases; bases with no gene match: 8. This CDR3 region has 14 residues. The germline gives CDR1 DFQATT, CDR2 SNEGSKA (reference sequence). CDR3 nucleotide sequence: TGCAGTGCTCCTCAGGGAGGGAATTACAATGAGCAGTTCTTC. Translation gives CSAPQGGNYNEQFF.

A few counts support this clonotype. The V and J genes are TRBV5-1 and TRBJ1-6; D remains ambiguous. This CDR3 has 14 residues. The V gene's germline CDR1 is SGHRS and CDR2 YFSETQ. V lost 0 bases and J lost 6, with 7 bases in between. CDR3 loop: CASSLGRFNSPLHF. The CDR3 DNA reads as TGCGCCAGCAGCTTGGGTCGGTTTAATTCACCCCTCCACTTT.

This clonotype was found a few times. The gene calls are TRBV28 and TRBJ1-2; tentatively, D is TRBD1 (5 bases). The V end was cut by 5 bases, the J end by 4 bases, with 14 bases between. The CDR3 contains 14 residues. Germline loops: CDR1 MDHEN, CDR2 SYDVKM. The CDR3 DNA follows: TGTGCCAGCAGTAATGCACAGGCCAGCTATGGCTACACCTTC. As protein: CASSNAQASYGYTF.

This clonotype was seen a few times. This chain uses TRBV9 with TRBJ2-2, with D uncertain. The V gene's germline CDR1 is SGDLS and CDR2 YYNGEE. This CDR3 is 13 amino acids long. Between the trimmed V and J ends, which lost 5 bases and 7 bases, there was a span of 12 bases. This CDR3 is CASRHPRGGELFF. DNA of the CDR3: TGTGCCAGCAGACATCCCCGCGGCGGGGAGCTGTTTTTT.